This note documents a single T cell receptor (beta chain) sequence. TCRdb re-called the 5' RACE reads with MiXCR, one entry per CDR3 protein. Among 1.5 million to 2 million distinct CDR3 sequences, less than 40% were seen once, and the ten largest hold more than 0.25%. This sample was included in a study of identical twins. This CDR3 is 17 amino acids long. V was pared by 0 bases and J by 2 bases, with 9 bases of the junction left unmatched. Germline values: CDR1 DFQATT, CDR2 SNEGSKA (reference sequence). V is TRBV20-1 and J is TRBJ2-7, with 11 bases that match TRBD2. The clonotype comes from a newborn girl in good health. The sequencing sample was made of cord blood. The CDR3 region has the DNA TGCAGTGCTAGAGACCGCCTGGGACTAGCGGAAACCTACGAGCAGTACTTC. Translation gives CSARDRLGLAETYEQYF.